This entry features one T cell receptor beta chain sequence. The target antigen is unknown. Clones were sequenced by immunoSEQ multiplex PCR, and TCRdb holds only the in-frame ones, with some missing. The table records over a million clones, roughly 98.5% of them present only once. These data come from a study of shared clonotypes between healthy human individuals. Across the whole study: The study enrolled two women and a few men aged 18 to 49. Plates per donor: three CD4 naive, three CD4 memory, two CD8 naive, one CD8 memory. Study-level results: Sharing across four donors was highest in naive CD4 (approximately 5%) and lowest in memory CD8 (around 0.4%).

The origin of this receptor is a man aged 30 to 45 in good health. Sequenced material: naive CD4+ T cells sorted from blood. As for subset: CD45RA+ positively selected.

The CDR3 nucleotides are TGTGCCAGCAGACTCAGGACAGGGGGAACCGGGGAGCTGTTTTTT. Its translation: CASRLRTGGTGELFF. This rearrangement joins TRBV7-6 to TRBJ2-2; 10 bases match TRBD1. The CDR3 has 15 amino acids. Germline trimming cut 6 bases from V and 5 bases from J; bases unmatched to any gene: 6. The germline V gene has CDR1 SGHVS and CDR2 FNYEAQ. The full variable domain, in which reference TRBV7-6 and TRBJ2-2 provide the parts outside the CDR3, is GAGVSQSPRYKVTKRGQDVALRCDPISGHVSLYWYRQALGQGPEFLTYFNYEAQQDKSGLPNDRFSAERPEGSISTLTIQRTEQRDSAMYRCASRLRTGGTGELFFGEGSRLTVL.